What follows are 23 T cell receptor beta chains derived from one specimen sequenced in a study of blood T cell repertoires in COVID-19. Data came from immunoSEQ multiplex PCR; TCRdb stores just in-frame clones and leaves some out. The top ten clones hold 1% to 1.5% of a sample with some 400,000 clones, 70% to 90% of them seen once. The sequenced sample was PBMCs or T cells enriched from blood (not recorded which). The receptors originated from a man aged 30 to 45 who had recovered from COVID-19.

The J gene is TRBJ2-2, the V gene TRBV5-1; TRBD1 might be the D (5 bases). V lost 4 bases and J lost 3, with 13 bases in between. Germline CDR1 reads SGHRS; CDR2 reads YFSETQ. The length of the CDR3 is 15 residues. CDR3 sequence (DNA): TGCGCCAGCAGCGCCAACAAGGGGTACACCGGGGAGCTGTTTTTT. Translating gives CASSANKGYTGELFF. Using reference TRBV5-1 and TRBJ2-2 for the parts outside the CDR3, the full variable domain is KAGVTQTPRYLIKTRGQQVTLSCSPISGHRSVSWYQQTPGQGLQFLFEYFSETQRNKGNFPGRFSGRQFSNSRSEMNVSTLELGDSALYLCASSANKGYTGELFFGEGSRLTVL.

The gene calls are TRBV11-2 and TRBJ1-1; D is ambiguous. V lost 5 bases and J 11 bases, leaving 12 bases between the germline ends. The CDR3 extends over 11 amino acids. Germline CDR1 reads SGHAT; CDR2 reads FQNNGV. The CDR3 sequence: CASSPGLVAFF. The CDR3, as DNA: TGTGCCAGCAGCCCGGGATTAGTGGCTTTCTTT.

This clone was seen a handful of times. DNA for the CDR3: TGTGCCAGCAGTGGGGCCCCGAACACTGAAGCTTTCTTT. It is translated as CASSGAPNTEAFF. The V gene is TRBV2, the J gene TRBJ1-1; D ambiguous. V was trimmed by 4 bases and J by 1 base, leaving 7 bases between them. CDR1 and CDR2 (germline): SNHLY, FYNNEI. This CDR3 spans 13 amino acids.

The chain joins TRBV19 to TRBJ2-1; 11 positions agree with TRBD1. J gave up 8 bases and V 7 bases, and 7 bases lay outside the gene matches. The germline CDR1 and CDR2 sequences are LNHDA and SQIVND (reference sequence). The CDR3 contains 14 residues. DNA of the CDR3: TGTGCCAGTAAATGGGACAGGGGGTTGGATGAGCAGTTCTTC. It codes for CASKWDRGLDEQFF.

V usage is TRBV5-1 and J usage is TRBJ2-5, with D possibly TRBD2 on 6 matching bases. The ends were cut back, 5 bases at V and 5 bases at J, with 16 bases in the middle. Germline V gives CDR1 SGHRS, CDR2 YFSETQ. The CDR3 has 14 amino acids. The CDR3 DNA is TGCGCCAGCAGACGCACGGGGCTAGCGGAGACCCAGTACTTC. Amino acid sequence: CASRRTGLAETQYF. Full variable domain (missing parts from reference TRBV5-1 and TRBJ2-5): KAGVTQTPRYLIKTRGQQVTLSCSPISGHRSVSWYQQTPGQGLQFLFEYFSETQRNKGNFPGRFSGRQFSNSRSEMNVSTLELGDSALYLCASRRTGLAETQYFGPGTRLLVL.

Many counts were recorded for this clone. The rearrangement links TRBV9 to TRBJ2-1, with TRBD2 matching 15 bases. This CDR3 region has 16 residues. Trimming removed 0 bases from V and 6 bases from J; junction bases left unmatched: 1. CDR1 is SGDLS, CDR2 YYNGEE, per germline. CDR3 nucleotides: TGTGCCAGCAGCGTAGAGGGACTAGCGGGGGGCAATGAGCAGTTCTTC. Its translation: CASSVEGLAGGNEQFF.

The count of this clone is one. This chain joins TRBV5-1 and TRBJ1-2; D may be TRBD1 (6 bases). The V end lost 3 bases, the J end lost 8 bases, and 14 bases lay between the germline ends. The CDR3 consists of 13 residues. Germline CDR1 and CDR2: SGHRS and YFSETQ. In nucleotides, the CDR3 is TGCGCCAGCAGCTACCGGGACAACGGGGGCTACACCTTC. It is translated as CASSYRDNGGYTF.

CDR3 amino acids: CAWRYSEKLFF. The CDR3 DNA reads TGTGCCTGGAGGTATAGTGAAAAACTGTTTTTT. The gene calls are TRBV30 and TRBJ1-4; no clear D gene. V lost 3 bases, J lost 7 bases, and 6 bases lay in between. Germline lookup yields CDR1 GTSNPN and CDR2 SVGIG (reference sequence). This CDR3 comprises 11 residues.

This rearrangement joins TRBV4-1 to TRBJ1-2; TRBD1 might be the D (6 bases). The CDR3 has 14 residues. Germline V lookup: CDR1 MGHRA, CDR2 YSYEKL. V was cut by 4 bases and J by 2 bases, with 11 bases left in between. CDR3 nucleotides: TGCGCCAGCAGCCTCGAGGGGGAGAACTATGGCTACACCTTC. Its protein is CASSLEGENYGYTF.

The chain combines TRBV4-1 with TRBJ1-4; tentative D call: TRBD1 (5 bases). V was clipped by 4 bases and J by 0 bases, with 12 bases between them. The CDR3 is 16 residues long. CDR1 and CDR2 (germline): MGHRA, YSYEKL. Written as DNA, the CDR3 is TGCGCCAGCAGCCCTTTAAAGGGGTCAACTAATGAAAAACTGTTTTTT. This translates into CASSPLKGSTNEKLFF.

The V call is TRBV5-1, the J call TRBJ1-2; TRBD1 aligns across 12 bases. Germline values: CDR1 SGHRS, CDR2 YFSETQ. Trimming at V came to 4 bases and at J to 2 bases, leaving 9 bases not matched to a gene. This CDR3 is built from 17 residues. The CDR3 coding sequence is TGCGCCAGCAGCACCACCGGGACAGGGGGCGAGAACTATGGCTACACCTTC. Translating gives CASSTTGTGGENYGYTF.

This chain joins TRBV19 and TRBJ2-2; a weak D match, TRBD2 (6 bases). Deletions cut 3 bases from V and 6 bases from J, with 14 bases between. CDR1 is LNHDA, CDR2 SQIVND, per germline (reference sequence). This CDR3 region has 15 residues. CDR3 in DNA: TGTGCCAGTAGTATTGGGGGGACGGCGGCCGGGGAGCTGTTTTTT. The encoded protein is CASSIGGTAAGELFF.

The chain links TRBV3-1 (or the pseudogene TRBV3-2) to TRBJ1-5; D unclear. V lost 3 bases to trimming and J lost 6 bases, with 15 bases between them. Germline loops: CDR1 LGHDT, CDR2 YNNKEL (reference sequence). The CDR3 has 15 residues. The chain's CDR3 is CASSHGEGVSQPQHF. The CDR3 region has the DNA TGTGCCAGCAGCCACGGGGAAGGTGTAAGTCAGCCCCAGCATTTT.

CDR3 residues: CASSLGDTLPGANVLTF. CDR3 coding DNA: TGTGCCAGCAGCTTAGGGGACACGCTGCCTGGGGCCAACGTCCTGACTTTC. The gene calls are TRBV11-2 and TRBJ2-6; D might be TRBD1 (6 bases). This CDR3 has 17 amino acids. V lost 1 base to trimming and J lost 2 bases, with 12 bases between them. The germline V gene encodes CDR1 SGHAT and CDR2 FQNNGV.

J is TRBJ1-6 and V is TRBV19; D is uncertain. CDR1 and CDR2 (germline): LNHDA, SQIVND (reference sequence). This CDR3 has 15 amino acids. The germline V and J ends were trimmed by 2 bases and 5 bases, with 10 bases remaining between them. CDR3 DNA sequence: TGTGCCAGTAGTATAATCGGGGTTGATAATTCACCCCTCCACTTT. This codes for CASSIIGVDNSPLHF.

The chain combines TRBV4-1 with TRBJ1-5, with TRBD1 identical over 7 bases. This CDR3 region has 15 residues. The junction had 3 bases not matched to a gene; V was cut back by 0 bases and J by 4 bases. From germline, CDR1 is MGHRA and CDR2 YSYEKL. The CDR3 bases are TGCGCCAGCAGCCAAGACAGGGGGGAGAATCAGCCCCAGCATTTT. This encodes CASSQDRGENQPQHF.

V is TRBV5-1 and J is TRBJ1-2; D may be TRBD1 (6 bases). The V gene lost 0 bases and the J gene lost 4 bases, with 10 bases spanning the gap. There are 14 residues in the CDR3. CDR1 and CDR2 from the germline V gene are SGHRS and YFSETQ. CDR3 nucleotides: TGCGCCAGCAGCTTGGAGGGGGTTGGCTATGGCTACACCTTC. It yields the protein CASSLEGVGYGYTF.

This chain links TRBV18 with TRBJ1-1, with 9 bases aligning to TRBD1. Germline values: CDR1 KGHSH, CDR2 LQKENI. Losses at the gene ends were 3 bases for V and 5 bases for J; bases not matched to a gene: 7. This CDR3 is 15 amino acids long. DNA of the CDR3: TGTGCCAGCTCACCCTCCGGGACAGGGAAGACTGAAGCTTTCTTT. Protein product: CASSPSGTGKTEAFF.

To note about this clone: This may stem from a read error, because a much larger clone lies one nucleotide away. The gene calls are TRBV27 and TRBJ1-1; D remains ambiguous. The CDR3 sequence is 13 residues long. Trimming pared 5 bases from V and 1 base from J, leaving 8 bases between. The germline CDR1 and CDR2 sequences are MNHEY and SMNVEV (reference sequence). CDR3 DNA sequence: TGTGCCAGCAGTCTCTACTCGAACACTGAAGCTTTCTTT. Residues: CASSLYSNTEAFF.

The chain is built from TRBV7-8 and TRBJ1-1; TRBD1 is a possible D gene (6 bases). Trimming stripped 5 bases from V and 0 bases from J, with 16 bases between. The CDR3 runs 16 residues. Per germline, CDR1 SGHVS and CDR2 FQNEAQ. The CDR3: CASSLRTANMNTEAFF. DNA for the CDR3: TGTGCCAGCAGCCTAAGGACAGCTAACATGAACACTGAAGCTTTCTTT. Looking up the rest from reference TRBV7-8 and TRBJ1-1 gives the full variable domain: GAGVSQSPRYKVAKRGQDVALRCDPISGHVSLFWYQQALGQGPEFLTYFQNEAQLDKSGLPSDRFFAERPEGSVSTLKIQRTQQEDSAVYLCASSLRTANMNTEAFFGQGTRLTVV.

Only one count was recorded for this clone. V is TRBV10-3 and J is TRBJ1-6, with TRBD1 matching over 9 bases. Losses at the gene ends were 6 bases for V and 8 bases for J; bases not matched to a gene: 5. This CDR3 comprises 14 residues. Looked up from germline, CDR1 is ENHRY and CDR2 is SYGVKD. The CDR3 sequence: CAIRPGQGDSPLHF. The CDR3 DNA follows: TGTGCCATCAGACCGGGACAGGGTGATTCACCCCTCCACTTT.

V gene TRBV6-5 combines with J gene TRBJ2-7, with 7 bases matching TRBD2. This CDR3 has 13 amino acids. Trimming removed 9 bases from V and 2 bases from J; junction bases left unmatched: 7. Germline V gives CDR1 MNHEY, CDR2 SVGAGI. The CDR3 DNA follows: TGTGCCAGTCAGACTAGCCTAACCTACGAGCAGTACTTC. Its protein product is CASQTSLTYEQYF.

As DNA, the CDR3 is TGCGCCAGCAGCCAACTAGCGGGGGGGCGGGATGAGCAGTTCTTC. It encodes CASSQLAGGRDEQFF. This chain joins TRBV4-1 and TRBJ2-1; TRBD2 matches 12 bases. The CDR3 contains 15 residues. Per germline, CDR1 MGHRA and CDR2 YSYEKL. V lost 2 bases and J lost 8; bases outside the gene matches: 4.